The 20 T cell receptor beta chains reported below all come from one sample, sequenced in a study of OX40 agonist ivuxolimab in advanced cancers. Sequencing used immunoSEQ multiplex PCR; TCRdb keeps in-frame clones, though not all of them. The sample has around 50,000 clones; 79% are singletons. The specimen was CD4+ or CD8+ T cells sorted from blood, collected in a trial of the OX40 agonist ivuxolimab. These receptors originate from an adult with an advanced solid tumor such as melanoma, head and neck, liver or kidney cancer.

The CDR3 DNA sequence: TGTGCCAGTAGGAGGCAGGGACGCTCTGGAAACACCATATATTTT. Translating gives CASRRQGRSGNTIYF. The chain has TRBV19 and TRBJ1-3; perhaps TRBD1 as D (5 bases). The length of the CDR3 is 15 residues. V dropped 6 bases and J dropped 0 bases, with 12 bases sitting between them. CDR1 is LNHDA, CDR2 SQIVND, per germline (reference sequence). The full variable domain, completed using reference TRBV19 and TRBJ1-3, is DGGITQSPKYLFRKEGQNVTLSCEQNLNHDAMYWYRQDPGQGLRLIYYSQIVNDFQKGDIAEGYSVSREKKESFPLTVTSAQKNPTAFYLCASRRQGRSGNTIYFGEGSWLTVV.

Of note for this clone: An end of the junction differs from the germline gene, which may be a read error. The V gene is TRBV5-4, the J gene TRBJ2-1; no clear D gene. CDR1 and CDR2 from the germline V gene are SGHNT and YYREEE (reference sequence). The CDR3 length is 13 residues. The CDR3: CASSQEPGREQFF. The CDR3 nucleotides are TGCGCCAGCAGCCAAGAACCGGGTCGGGAGCAGTTCTTC. Full variable domain (outside the CDR3, taken from reference TRBV5-4 and TRBJ2-1): ETGVTQSPTHLIKTRGQQVTLRCSSQSGHNTVSWYQQALGQGPQFIFQYYREEENGRGNFPPRFSGLQFPNYSSELNVNALELDDSALYLCASSQEPGREQFFGPGTRLTVL.

This clone was picked up a small number of times. The chain has TRBV30 and TRBJ1-5; 10 bases map to TRBD1. With 4 bases clipped from V and 6 bases from J, the junction kept 9 bases outside the gene matches. Looked up from germline, CDR1 is GTSNPN and CDR2 is SVGIG (reference sequence). The CDR3 contains 15 residues. CDR3 nucleotides: TGTGCCTGGACCCCGGGGGGGGACAGGGGTCAGCCCCAGCATTTT. Residues: CAWTPGGDRGQPQHF.

The CDR3 here is CASTGTSGNTIYF. Here the CDR3 DNA reads TGTGCCTCTACCGGGACATCTGGAAACACCATATATTTT. V gene TRBV10-3 combines with J gene TRBJ1-3; D is perhaps TRBD1 (6 bases). V lost 11 bases and J 1 base, leaving 12 bases between the germline ends. There are 13 residues in the CDR3. Germline V gene lookup returns CDR1 ENHRY and CDR2 SYGVKD.

In this sample, this clone turned up once. The rearrangement uses TRBV2 and TRBJ2-1, with D uncertain. V lost 9 bases, J lost 0 bases, and 15 bases lay in between. In germline, CDR1 is SNHLY, CDR2 FYNNEI. This CDR3 contains 15 residues. CDR3 in DNA: TGTGCCAGGAGGCGAGGAGATAGCTCCTACAATGAGCAGTTCTTC. As protein: CARRRGDSSYNEQFF.

V usage is TRBV5-1 and J usage is TRBJ1-1; maybe TRBD1 (5 bases). In germline, CDR1 is SGHRS, CDR2 YFSETQ. Trimming stripped 0 bases from V and 6 bases from J, with 9 bases between. This CDR3 is built from 13 residues. The CDR3 sequence is CASSLVTESEAFF. The CDR3 DNA follows: TGCGCCAGCAGCTTGGTGACAGAATCTGAAGCTTTCTTT.

This clone was counted a single time. This chain uses TRBV5-4 with TRBJ2-4; TRBD2 agrees at 7 bases. This CDR3 is 13 amino acids long. Germline V gives CDR1 SGHNT, CDR2 YYREEE (reference sequence). The J segment lost 0 bases and the V segment lost 9 bases, leaving 3 bases of the junction unmatched. The CDR3 nucleotides are TGTGCCACCACGGGGGGAGCCAAAAACATTCAGTACTTC. Protein: CATTGGAKNIQYF.

The chain combines TRBV4-3 with TRBJ2-3, with TRBD1 matching over 9 bases. The CDR3 consists of 16 residues. CDR1 and CDR2 (germline): LGHNA, YSLEER. V lost 4 bases, J lost 6 bases, and 11 bases stayed unmatched. CDR3 in DNA: TGCGCCAGCAGCCTCGGACAGGGGTTGATAGCGGATACGCAGTATTTT. Amino acids: CASSLGQGLIADTQYF.

J is TRBJ2-5 and V is TRBV11-1; D is undetermined. CDR3 length: 11 amino acids. The germline V gene encodes CDR1 SGHAT and CDR2 FQDESV (reference sequence). V was pared by 3 bases and J by 1 base, with 0 bases between. CDR3 residues: CASSFQETQYF. CDR3 DNA: TGTGCCAGCAGCTTCCAAGAGACCCAGTACTTC.

The chain joins TRBV7-3 to TRBJ1-1; tentative D call: TRBD1 (5 bases). The germline CDR1 and CDR2 sequences are SGHTA and FQGTGA. The CDR3 spans 14 residues. The V end lost 4 bases, the J end lost 1 base, and 10 bases lay between the germline ends. The CDR3 DNA sequence: TGTGCCAGCAGCTCCCAGGGAGGGAACACTGAAGCTTTCTTT. This codes for CASSSQGGNTEAFF.

This clone is a singleton in its sample. The chain carries TRBV7-9 and TRBJ2-5; the D is unclear. Germline assignment: CDR1 SEHNR and CDR2 FQNEAQ (reference sequence). The CDR3 extends over 12 amino acids. Trimming removed 1 base at V and 5 bases at J, with 5 bases between. This CDR3 is CASSLVGETQYF. For the CDR3, the DNA is TGTGCCAGCAGCTTAGTGGGGGAGACCCAGTACTTC.

The chain has TRBV15 and TRBJ1-5; 8 bases map to TRBD1. The germline V gene encodes CDR1 LNHNV and CDR2 YYDKDF (reference sequence). The CDR3 contains 15 residues. The J segment lost 4 bases and the V segment lost 5 bases, leaving 7 bases of the junction unmatched. In nucleotides, the CDR3 is TGTGCCACCAGCGGACGACAGGGGTTTAATCAGCCCCAGCATTTT. Residues: CATSGRQGFNQPQHF.

This chain connects TRBV28 to TRBJ1-1; D call uncertain. With 10 bases removed from V and 0 bases from J, the gap between germline ends came to 6 bases. Germline V gives CDR1 MDHEN, CDR2 SYDVKM. The CDR3 is 11 residues long. CDR3 coding DNA: TGTGCCACCTACTTGAACACTGAAGCTTTCTTT. Its protein product is CATYLNTEAFF.

In nucleotides, the CDR3 is TGTGCCAGCACCCCCCGATGGGGGGAAAAACTGTTTTTT. Translated, it gives CASTPRWGEKLFF. V is TRBV2 and J is TRBJ1-4, with D tentatively TRBD1 (5 bases). Germline assignment: CDR1 SNHLY and CDR2 FYNNEI. The CDR3 is 13 residues long. V dropped 7 bases and J dropped 8 bases, with 14 bases sitting between them.

This clone was recorded a few times. This rearrangement joins TRBV6-1 to TRBJ2-7; D remains unclear. Trimming stripped 8 bases from V and 6 bases from J, with 14 bases between. Germline values: CDR1 MNHNS, CDR2 SASEGT. The CDR3 is 12 amino acids. CDR3 DNA: TGTGCCAGCCTTGAGTTGGAAACCGAGCAGTACTTC. Residues: CASLELETEQYF.

The chain links TRBV28 to TRBJ1-2, with TRBD1 matching over 7 bases. The CDR3 runs 15 residues. Germline V CDR1 and CDR2: MDHEN, SYDVKM. J gave up 6 bases and V 6 bases, and 13 bases lay outside the gene matches. The CDR3: CASSPSRTGVNGYTF. In DNA, the CDR3 is TGTGCCAGCAGCCCTTCCCGTACAGGGGTCAATGGCTACACCTTC.

The CDR3 sequence: CASSPELAGDEQYF. The CDR3, as DNA: TGTGCCAGCAGCCCAGAACTAGCGGGAGACGAGCAGTACTTC. V and J are TRBV11-2 and TRBJ2-7, with 11 bases that match TRBD2. Germline V gene data show CDR1 as SGHAT and CDR2 as FQNNGV. Trimming took 5 bases from V and 5 from J; bases not matched to a gene: 5. This CDR3 has 14 amino acids.

V usage is TRBV2 and J usage is TRBJ1-1; possible D gene TRBD1, 5 bases. The germline V gene has CDR1 SNHLY and CDR2 FYNNEI. The CDR3 consists of 14 residues. Deletions cut 0 bases from V and 5 bases from J, with 10 bases between. CDR3: CASSEALRGTEAFF. The CDR3 DNA is TGTGCCAGCAGTGAAGCGCTTCGGGGGACTGAAGCTTTCTTT. The whole variable domain, filled in from reference TRBV2 and TRBJ1-1, reads EPEVTQTPSHQVTQMGQEVILRCVPISNHLYFYWYRQILGQKVEFLVSFYNNEISEKSEIFDDQFSVERPDGSNFTLKIRSTKLEDSAMYFCASSEALRGTEAFFGQGTRLTVV.

This clone was recorded once. The rearrangement uses TRBV7-2 and TRBJ1-1; D is possibly TRBD1 (6 bases). Germline V gene lookup returns CDR1 SGHTA and CDR2 FQGNSA. V was clipped by 5 bases and J by 2 bases, with 9 bases between them. CDR3 length equals 13 residues. The CDR3 reads CASSTQGNTEAFF. The DNA for the CDR3 is TGTGCCAGCAGCACACAGGGAAACACTGAAGCTTTCTTT.

The chain recombines TRBV6-6 with TRBJ2-3, with TRBD1 as a possible D gene (5 bases). This CDR3 is 15 amino acids long. CDR1 and CDR2 (germline): MNHNY, SVGAGI (reference sequence). Trimming shortened V by 0 bases and J by 5 bases, and 12 bases separated the two germline ends. CDR3 in amino acids: CASSYSKGVGDTQYF. Written as DNA, the CDR3 is TGTGCCAGCAGTTACTCGAAAGGGGTTGGAGATACGCAGTATTTT.